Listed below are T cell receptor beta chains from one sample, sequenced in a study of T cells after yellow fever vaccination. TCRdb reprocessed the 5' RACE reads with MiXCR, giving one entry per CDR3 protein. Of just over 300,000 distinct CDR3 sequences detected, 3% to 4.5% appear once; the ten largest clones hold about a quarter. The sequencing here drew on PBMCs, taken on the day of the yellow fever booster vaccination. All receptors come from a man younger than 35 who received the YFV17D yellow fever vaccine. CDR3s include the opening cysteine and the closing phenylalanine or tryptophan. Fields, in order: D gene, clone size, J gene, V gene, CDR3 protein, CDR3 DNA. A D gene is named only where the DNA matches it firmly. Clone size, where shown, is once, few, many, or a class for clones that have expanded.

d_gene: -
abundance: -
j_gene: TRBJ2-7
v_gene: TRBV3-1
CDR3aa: CASSQEERYVQYF
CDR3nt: TGTGCCAGCAGCCAAGAGGAGCGTTACGTGCAGTACTTC

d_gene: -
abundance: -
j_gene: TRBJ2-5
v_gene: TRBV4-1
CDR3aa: CASSPDCQETQYF
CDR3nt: TGCGCCAGCAGCCCCGACTGTCAAGAGACCCAGTACTTC

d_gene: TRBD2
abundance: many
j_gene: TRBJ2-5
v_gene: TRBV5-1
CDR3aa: CASSLFPAGAGETQYF
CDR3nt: TGCGCCAGCAGCTTGTTTCCAGCGGGGGCCGGGGAGACCCAGTACTTC

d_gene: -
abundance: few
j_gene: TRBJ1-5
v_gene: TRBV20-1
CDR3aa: CSASARARNQPQHF
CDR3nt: TGCAGTGCTAGCGCCCGGGCCCGGAATCAGCCCCAGCATTTT

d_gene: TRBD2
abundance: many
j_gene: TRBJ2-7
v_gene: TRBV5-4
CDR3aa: CASSFGSGGPSSYEQYF
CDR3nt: TGTGCCAGCAGCTTTGGTAGCGGGGGGCCGAGCTCCTACGAGCAGTACTTC

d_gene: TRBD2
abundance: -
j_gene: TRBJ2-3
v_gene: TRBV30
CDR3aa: CAWTIAGGTDTQYF
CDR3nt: TGTGCCTGGACTATAGCGGGGGGCACAGATACGCAGTATTTT

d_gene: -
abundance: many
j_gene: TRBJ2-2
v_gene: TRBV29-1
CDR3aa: CSVLENTGELFF
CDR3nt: TGCAGCGTTCTGGAGAACACCGGGGAGCTGTTTTTT

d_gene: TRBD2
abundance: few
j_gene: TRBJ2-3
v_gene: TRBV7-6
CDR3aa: CASSLGAGGFVDTQYF
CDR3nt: TGTGCCAGCAGCTTAGGTGCGGGGGGATTTGTAGATACGCAGTATTTT

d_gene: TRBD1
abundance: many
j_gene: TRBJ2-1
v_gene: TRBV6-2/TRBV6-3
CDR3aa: CASIEQGELSSYNEQFF
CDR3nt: TGTGCCAGCATCGAACAGGGGGAACTGAGCTCCTACAATGAGCAGTTCTTC

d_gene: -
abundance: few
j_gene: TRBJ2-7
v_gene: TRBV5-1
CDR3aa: CASSLRSQGPREQYF
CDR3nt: TGCGCCAGCAGCCTAAGGAGTCAGGGCCCACGCGAGCAGTACTTC

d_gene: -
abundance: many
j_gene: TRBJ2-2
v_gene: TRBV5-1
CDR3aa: CASSLGHTGELFF
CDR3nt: TGCGCCAGCAGCTTGGGACACACCGGGGAGCTGTTTTTT

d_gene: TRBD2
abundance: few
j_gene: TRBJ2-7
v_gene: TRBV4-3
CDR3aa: CASSQEVAGTTYEQYF
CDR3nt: TGCGCCAGCAGCCAAGAGGTAGCAGGGACTACCTACGAGCAGTACTTC

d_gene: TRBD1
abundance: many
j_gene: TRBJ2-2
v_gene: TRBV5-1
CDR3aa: CASGPRLTGEVVTGELFF
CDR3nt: TGCGCCAGCGGACCTCGATTGACAGGGGAGGTTGTCACCGGGGAGCTGTTTTTT

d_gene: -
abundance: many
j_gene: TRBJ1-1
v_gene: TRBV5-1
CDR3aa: CASSEGSNTEAFF
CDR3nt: TGCGCCAGCAGCGAGGGGAGCAACACTGAAGCTTTCTTT

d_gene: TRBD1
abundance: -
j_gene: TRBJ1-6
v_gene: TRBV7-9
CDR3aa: CASSLAGQGYSPLHF
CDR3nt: TGTGCCAGCTCCCTTGCAGGACAGGGTTATTCACCCCTCCACTTT

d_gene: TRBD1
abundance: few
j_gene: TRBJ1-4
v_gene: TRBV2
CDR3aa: CASMDRATEKLFF
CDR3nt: TGTGCCAGCATGGACAGGGCTACTGAAAAACTGTTTTTT

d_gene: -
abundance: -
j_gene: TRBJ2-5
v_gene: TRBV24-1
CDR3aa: CATSDLADQETQYF
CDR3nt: TGTGCCACCAGTGATTTAGCGGATCAAGAGACCCAGTACTTC

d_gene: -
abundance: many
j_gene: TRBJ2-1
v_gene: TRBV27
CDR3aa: CASSLSGDNEQFF
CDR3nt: TGTGCCAGCAGTTTATCTGGGGACAATGAGCAGTTCTTC

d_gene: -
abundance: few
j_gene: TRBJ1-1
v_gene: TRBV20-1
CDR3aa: CSATVQSNTEAFF
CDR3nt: TGCAGTGCTACGGTACAGTCGAACACTGAAGCTTTCTTT

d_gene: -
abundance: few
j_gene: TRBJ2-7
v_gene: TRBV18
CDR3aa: CASSPVPDVYEQYF
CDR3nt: TGTGCCAGCTCACCAGTACCGGACGTCTACGAGCAGTACTTC

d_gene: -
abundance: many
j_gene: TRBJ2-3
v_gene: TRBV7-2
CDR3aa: CAAQGSTDTQYF
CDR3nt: TGTGCCGCACAGGGTAGCACAGATACGCAGTATTTT

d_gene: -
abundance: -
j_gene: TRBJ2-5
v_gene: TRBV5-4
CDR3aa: CASSFGQGFKSEETQYF
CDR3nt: TGTGCCAGCAGCTTTGGGCAGGGGTTTAAGAGTGAAGAGACCCAGTACTTC

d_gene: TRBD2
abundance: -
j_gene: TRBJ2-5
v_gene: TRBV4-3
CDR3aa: CASSQETGTSGGVQETQYF
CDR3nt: TGCGCCAGCAGCCAGGAGACCGGGACTAGCGGGGGGGTACAAGAGACCCAGTACTTC

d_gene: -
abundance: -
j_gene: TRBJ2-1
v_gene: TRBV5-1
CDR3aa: CASSYHGGQVNEQFF
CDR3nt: TGCGCCAGCAGCTACCATGGGGGTCAGGTCAATGAGCAGTTCTTC

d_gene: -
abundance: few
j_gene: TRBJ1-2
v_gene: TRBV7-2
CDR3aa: CASSLSTEYGYTF
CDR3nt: TGTGCCAGCAGCTTAAGTACTGAGTATGGCTACACCTTC

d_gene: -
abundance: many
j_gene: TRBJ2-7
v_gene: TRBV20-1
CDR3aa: CSAFSTTGNPYEQYF
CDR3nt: TGCAGTGCTTTCTCTACAACAGGTAATCCCTACGAGCAGTACTTC

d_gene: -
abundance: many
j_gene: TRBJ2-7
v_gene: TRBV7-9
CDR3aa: CASSGRLGVPYEQYF
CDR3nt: TGTGCCAGCAGCGGGCGATTGGGGGTCCCCTACGAGCAGTACTTC

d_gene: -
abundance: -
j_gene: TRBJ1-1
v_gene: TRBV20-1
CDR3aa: CSAPRGTMNTEAFF
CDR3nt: TGCAGTGCTCCGCGAGGGACCATGAACACTGAAGCTTTCTTT

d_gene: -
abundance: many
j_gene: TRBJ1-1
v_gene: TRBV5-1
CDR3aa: CASSPQALNTEAFF
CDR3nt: TGCGCCAGCAGTCCGCAAGCGCTGAACACTGAAGCTTTCTTT

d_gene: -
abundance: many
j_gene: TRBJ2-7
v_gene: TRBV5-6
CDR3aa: CASSSEGSGISYEQYF
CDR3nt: TGTGCCAGCAGCTCGGAGGGTAGCGGCATCTCCTACGAGCAGTACTTC

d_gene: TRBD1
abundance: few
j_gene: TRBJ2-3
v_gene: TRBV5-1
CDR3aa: CASSLDRGSTDTQYF
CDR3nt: TGCGCCAGCAGCTTGGACAGGGGGAGCACAGATACGCAGTATTTT

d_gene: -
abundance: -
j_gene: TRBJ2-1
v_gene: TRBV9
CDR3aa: CASSPEGLSSYNEQFF
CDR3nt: TGTGCCAGCAGCCCCGAGGGCCTGAGCTCCTACAATGAGCAGTTCTTC

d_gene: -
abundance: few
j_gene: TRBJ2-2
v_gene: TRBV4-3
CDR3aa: CASSQELAMNTGELFF
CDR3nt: TGCGCCAGCAGCCAAGAGCTAGCGATGAACACCGGGGAGCTGTTTTTT

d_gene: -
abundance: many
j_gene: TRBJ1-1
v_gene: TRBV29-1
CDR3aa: CSVEDERTLNTEAFF
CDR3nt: TGCAGCGTTGAAGACGAAAGGACACTGAACACTGAAGCTTTCTTT

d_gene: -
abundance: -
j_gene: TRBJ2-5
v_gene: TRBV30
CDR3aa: CAWSEGYGGAWTQYF
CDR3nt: TGTGCCTGGAGTGAAGGGTATGGGGGAGCTTGGACCCAGTACTTC

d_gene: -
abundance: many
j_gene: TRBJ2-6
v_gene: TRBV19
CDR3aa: CASNFDSSGANVLTF
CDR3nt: TGTGCCAGTAACTTTGACTCGTCTGGGGCCAACGTCCTGACTTTC

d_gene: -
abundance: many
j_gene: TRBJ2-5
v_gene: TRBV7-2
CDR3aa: CASSLASGRETQYF
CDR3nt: TGTGCCAGCAGCTTAGCTAGCGGTAGAGAGACCCAGTACTTC

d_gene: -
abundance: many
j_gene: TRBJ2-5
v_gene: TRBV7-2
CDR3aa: CASSLVWTNQETQYF
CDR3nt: TGTGCCAGCAGCTTAGTTTGGACAAACCAAGAGACCCAGTACTTC

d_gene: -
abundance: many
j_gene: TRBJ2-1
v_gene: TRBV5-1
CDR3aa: CASSLVEGSPNEQFF
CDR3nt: TGCGCCAGCAGCTTGGTAGAGGGATCACCCAATGAGCAGTTCTTC

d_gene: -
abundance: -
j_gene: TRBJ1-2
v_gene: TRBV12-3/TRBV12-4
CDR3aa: CASSFLFYGYTF
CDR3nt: TGTGCCAGCAGTTTTCTTTTCTATGGCTACACCTTC

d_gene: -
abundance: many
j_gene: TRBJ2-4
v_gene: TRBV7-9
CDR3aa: CASSLVVGEVKNIQYF
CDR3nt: TGTGCCAGCAGCTTAGTTGTGGGGGAGGTCAAAAACATTCAGTACTTC

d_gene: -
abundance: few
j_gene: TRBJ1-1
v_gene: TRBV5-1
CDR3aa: CASSSYSHTEAFF
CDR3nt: TGCGCCAGCAGCTCGTACAGCCACACTGAAGCTTTCTTT

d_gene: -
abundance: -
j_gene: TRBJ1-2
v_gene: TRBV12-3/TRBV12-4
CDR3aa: CASSLAPGLNWGYTF
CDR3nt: TGTGCCAGCAGTTTAGCGCCGGGACTCAATTGGGGCTACACCTTC

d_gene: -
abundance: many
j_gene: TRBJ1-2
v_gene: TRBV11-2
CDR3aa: CASSLERAGYTF
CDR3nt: TGTGCCAGCAGCTTAGAGAGGGCTGGCTACACCTTC

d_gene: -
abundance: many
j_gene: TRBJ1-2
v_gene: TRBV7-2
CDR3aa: CASSLDTGAQGGYTF
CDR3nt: TGTGCCAGCAGCTTAGACACCGGGGCCCAAGGGGGCTACACCTTC

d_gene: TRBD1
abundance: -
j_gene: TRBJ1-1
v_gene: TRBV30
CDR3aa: CAWGTGIKNTEAFF
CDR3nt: TGTGCCTGGGGGACAGGGATAAAGAACACTGAAGCTTTCTTT

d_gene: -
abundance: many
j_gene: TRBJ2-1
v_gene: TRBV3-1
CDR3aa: CASSQRLDDYNEQFF
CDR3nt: TGTGCCAGCAGCCAACGACTAGACGACTACAATGAGCAGTTCTTC

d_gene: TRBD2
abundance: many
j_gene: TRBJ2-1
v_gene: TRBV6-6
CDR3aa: CASSYSASGGAYNEQFF
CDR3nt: TGTGCCAGCAGTTACTCCGCGAGCGGGGGGGCCTACAATGAGCAGTTCTTC

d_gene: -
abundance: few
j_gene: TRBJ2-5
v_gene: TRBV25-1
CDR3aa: CASSENRFGETQYF
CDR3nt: TGTGCCAGCAGTGAAAACAGATTCGGGGAGACCCAGTACTTC

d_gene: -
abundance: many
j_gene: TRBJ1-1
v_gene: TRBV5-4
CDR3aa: CASSSDMVNTEAFF
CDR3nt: TGTGCCAGCAGCTCGGACATGGTGAACACTGAAGCTTTCTTT

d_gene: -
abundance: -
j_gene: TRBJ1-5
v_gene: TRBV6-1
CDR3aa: CASSEFRQPSNQPQHF
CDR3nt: TGTGCCAGCAGTGAATTCAGGCAACCGAGCAATCAGCCCCAGCATTTT

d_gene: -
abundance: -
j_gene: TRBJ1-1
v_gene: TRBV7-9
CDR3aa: CASSFGDTSTEAFF
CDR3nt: TGTGCCAGCAGCTTCGGGGACACATCGACTGAAGCTTTCTTT

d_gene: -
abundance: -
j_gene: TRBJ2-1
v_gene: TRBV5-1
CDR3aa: CASSNVLGSYNEQFF
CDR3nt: TGCGCCAGCAGCAATGTTTTAGGCTCCTACAATGAGCAGTTCTTC

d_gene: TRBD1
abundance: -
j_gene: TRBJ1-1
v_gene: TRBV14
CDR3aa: CASSQVRGGAEAFF
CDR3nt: TGTGCCAGCAGCCAAGTCAGGGGGGGTGCTGAAGCTTTCTTT

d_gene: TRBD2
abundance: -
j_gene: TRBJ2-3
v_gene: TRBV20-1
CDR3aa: CSARDWTSGGSDTQYF
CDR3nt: TGCAGTGCTAGAGATTGGACTAGCGGGGGGTCAGATACGCAGTATTTT

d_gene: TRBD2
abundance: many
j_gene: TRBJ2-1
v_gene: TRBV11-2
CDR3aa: CASSLGIAGGTYNEQFF
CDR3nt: TGTGCCAGCAGCTTAGGAATAGCGGGGGGGACCTACAATGAGCAGTTCTTC

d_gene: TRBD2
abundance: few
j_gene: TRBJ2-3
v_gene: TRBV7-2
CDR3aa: CASLRRGAGGTDTQYF
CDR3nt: TGTGCCAGCTTGCGGAGAGGAGCGGGGGGAACAGATACGCAGTATTTT

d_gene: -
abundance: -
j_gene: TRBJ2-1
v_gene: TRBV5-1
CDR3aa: CASSSLIHSYTEQFF
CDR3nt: TGCGCCAGCAGCTCATTAATACACTCCTACACTGAGCAGTTCTTC

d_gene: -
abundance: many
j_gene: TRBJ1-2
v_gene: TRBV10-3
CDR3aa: CAISDLVAGPNYGYTF
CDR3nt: TGTGCCATCAGTGACCTTGTTGCAGGCCCTAACTATGGCTACACCTTC